This T cell receptor beta chain was captured by sequencing in a study of technical replicates of blood from a handful of donors. The CDR3 sequence is 14 residues long. V lost 2 bases and J 0 bases, leaving 6 bases between the germline ends. Per the germline V gene, CDR1 is MDHEN and CDR2 is SYDVKM. Here immunoSEQ multiplex PCR was the method, and the copy in TCRdb shows in-frame clones only, minus some. The sample has some 50,000 clones, roughly 94% seen once. Source material: T cells isolated from PBMCs. The TCR comes from a human donor in good health. V gene TRBV28 combines with J gene TRBJ2-3; D is uncertain. The CDR3 protein is CASSLHSSTDTQYF. The DNA of the CDR3 is TGTGCCAGCAGTTTACACAGCAGCACAGATACGCAGTATTTT.